This is a list of T cell receptor beta chains from one sample in a study of blood T cell repertoires in COVID-19. Method: immunoSEQ multiplex PCR; TCRdb's copy keeps in-frame clones and lacks some. The sample shows 150,000 to 200,000 clones, 80% to 90% of them seen only once. Sequenced sample: peripheral blood. These TCRs come from a man aged 55 to 70 with acute or convalescent COVID-19. Each CDR3 is given with its conserved first and last residue. Each record gives: V gene, CDR3 length, J gene, D gene, clone size, CDR3 protein, CDR3 DNA. A D gene is named only where the DNA matches it firmly. Some rows mark clone size as missing; the rest say once, few, many or name a class of expanded clone.

TRBV4-1	17	TRBJ2-1	-	few	CASSQGPIGQPYNEQFF	TGCGCCAGCAGCCAAGGGCCTATCGGACAGCCCTACAATGAGCAGTTCTTC
TRBV7-3	13	TRBJ2-2	-	-	CASSLTSTGELFF	TGTGCCAGCAGCTTAACCTCCACCGGGGAGCTGTTTTTT
TRBV20-1	11	TRBJ2-1	-	-	CSARDRGEQFF	TGCAGTGCTAGAGATCGAGGTGAGCAGTTCTTC
TRBV29-1	12	TRBJ2-3	-	-	CSVDHGTDTQYF	TGCAGCGTTGATCATGGCACAGATACGCAGTATTTT
TRBV12-3/TRBV12-4	12	TRBJ1-1	-	-	CASSFVDTEAFF	TGTGCCAGCAGTTTCGTCGACACTGAAGCTTTCTTT
TRBV21-1	14	TRBJ1-1	-	-	CASSPGQTNTEAFF	TGTGCCAGCAGCCCCGGACAGACGAACACTGAAGCTTTCTTT
TRBV5-6	15	TRBJ2-7	-	-	CASSLGSRGGGEQYF	TGTGCCAGCAGCTTGGGGTCCAGGGGAGGGGGCGAGCAGTACTTC
TRBV6-5	15	TRBJ2-4	-	-	CASSSTELAKNIQYF	TGTGCCAGCAGTTCAACGGAGTTAGCCAAAAACATTCAGTACTTC
TRBV27	17	TRBJ2-6	TRBD1	-	CASSLGTGLSGANVLTF	TGTGCCAGCAGTTTAGGGACAGGCCTCTCTGGGGCCAACGTCCTGACTTTC
TRBV28	17	TRBJ2-7	TRBD2	-	CASSLSTSGLYTYEQYF	TGTGCCAGCAGTTTATCGACTAGCGGGCTGTACACCTACGAGCAGTACTTC
TRBV19	14	TRBJ1-5	-	once	CASIKTVGNQPQHF	TGTGCCAGTATTAAGACTGTCGGCAATCAGCCCCAGCATTTT
TRBV4-2	17	TRBJ2-1	TRBD2	-	CASSQDRRGREGNEQFF	TGTGCCAGCAGCCAAGATCGTCGCGGGAGAGAAGGCAATGAGCAGTTCTTC
TRBV19	18	TRBJ1-3	-	-	CASSMRDRAPSSGNTIYF	TGTGCCAGTAGTATGCGGGACCGTGCCCCCTCCTCTGGAAACACCATATATTTT
TRBV19	14	TRBJ1-5	-	-	CASSPGGRNGPQHF	TGTGCCAGTAGTCCCGGGGGGCGTAACGGGCCCCAGCATTTT
TRBV6-5	14	TRBJ1-1	TRBD1	once	CAIKRTGATTEAFF	TGTGCCATCAAGAGGACAGGGGCGACCACTGAAGCTTTCTTT
TRBV19	17	TRBJ1-5	-	-	CAISTPWGRVSNQPQHF	TGTGCCATCAGTACCCCGTGGGGCAGAGTTAGCAATCAGCCCCAGCATTTT
TRBV5-1	17	TRBJ2-5	-	-	CASSPRGGEQRRGTQYF	TGCGCCAGCAGCCCGAGGGGGGGAGAACAGCGGAGAGGGACCCAGTACTTC
TRBV11-2	12	TRBJ2-7	-	-	CASSWTVNEQYF	TGTGCCAGCAGTTGGACAGTTAACGAGCAGTACTTC
TRBV6-5	12	TRBJ2-7	-	once	CASHQRTYEQYF	TGTGCCTCCCACCAGCGGACCTACGAGCAGTACTTC
TRBV9	16	TRBJ2-7	TRBD2	-	CASSVEQGLAGVEQYF	TGTGCCAGCAGCGTTGAGCAAGGACTAGCGGGAGTTGAGCAGTACTTC
TRBV6-2/TRBV6-3	18	TRBJ2-5	TRBD2	-	CASSYSIRLAGGPETQYF	TGTGCCAGCAGTTACTCGATTCGGCTAGCGGGAGGCCCAGAGACCCAGTACTTC
TRBV28	13	TRBJ2-3	-	once	CASGKANTDTQYF	TGTGCCAGCGGAAAAGCGAACACAGATACGCAGTATTTT
TRBV28	14	TRBJ2-5	-	-	CASSNAGTPGGQYF	TGTGCCAGCAGCAACGCCGGGACACCCGGTGGCCAGTACTTC
TRBV2	20	TRBJ2-7	TRBD2	few	CASSEGGIGTSGRLSYEQYF	TGTGCCAGCAGTGAAGGGGGGATTGGGACTAGCGGGAGACTCTCCTACGAGCAGTACTTC
TRBV27	14	TRBJ2-7	-	-	CASSRRTGTYEQYF	TGTGCCAGCAGTCGTCGGACCGGGACCTACGAGCAGTACTTC
TRBV7-9	13	TRBJ1-2	-	-	CASSAGRGYGYTF	TGTGCCAGCAGCGCAGGGAGGGGCTATGGCTACACCTTC
TRBV11-2	16	TRBJ2-5	TRBD2	-	CASSHSGRASQETQYF	TGTGCCAGCAGCCATAGCGGGAGGGCCTCACAAGAGACCCAGTACTTC
TRBV3-1/TRBV3-2	18	TRBJ2-1	TRBD2	-	CASSQMGLAGGKGNEQFF	TGTGCCAGCAGCCAAATGGGACTAGCGGGAGGGAAAGGCAATGAGCAGTTCTTC
TRBV4-1	15	TRBJ1-6	-	-	CASSLSRDGGSPLHF	TGCGCCAGCAGTCTCTCACGGGACGGGGGGTCACCCCTCCACTTT
TRBV10-3	13	TRBJ2-1	TRBD1	-	CAIGQGAGNEQFF	TGTGCCATTGGACAGGGGGCAGGCAATGAGCAGTTCTTC
TRBV27	13	TRBJ2-3	-	once	CASSSGAGDTQYF	TGTGCCAGCAGTTCAGGGGCAGGAGATACGCAGTATTTT
TRBV5-1	15	TRBJ2-5	TRBD1	once	CASSRPQGFQETQYF	TGCGCCAGCAGTCGCCCACAGGGGTTCCAAGAGACCCAGTACTTC
TRBV30	11	TRBJ2-1	-	once	CAWSLVSEQFF	TGTGCCTGGAGCTTAGTCTCTGAGCAGTTCTTC
TRBV5-6	17	TRBJ2-6	TRBD1	-	CASSLLDRLSGANVLTF	TGTGCCAGCAGCTTGCTGGACAGGCTCTCTGGGGCCAACGTCCTGACTTTC
TRBV19	14	TRBJ2-3	TRBD2	-	CASSPGLDTDTQYF	TGTGCCAGTAGTCCGGGACTAGACACAGATACGCAGTATTTT
TRBV24-1	13	TRBJ2-1	-	-	CATSDFNNPEQFF	TGTGCCACCAGTGATTTCAACAACCCCGAGCAGTTCTTC
TRBV5-1	13	TRBJ2-5	-	-	CASSLDSQETQYF	TGCGCCAGCAGCTTGGACAGTCAAGAGACCCAGTACTTC
TRBV7-2	14	TRBJ1-2	TRBD1	-	CASSLTGSNYGYTF	TGTGCCAGCAGCTTGACAGGGAGTAACTATGGCTACACCTTC
TRBV7-2	15	TRBJ2-7	TRBD2	-	CASSPAGTASYEQYF	TGTGCCAGCAGCCCAGCGGGGACGGCCTCCTACGAGCAGTACTTC
TRBV19	15	TRBJ2-1	TRBD2	-	CASNTPGLVTNEQFF	TGTGCCAGTAACACGCCCGGACTAGTTACCAATGAGCAGTTCTTC
TRBV11-2	14	TRBJ2-7	TRBD2	once	CASSATSGVGEQYF	TGTGCCAGCAGCGCCACAAGCGGGGTGGGGGAGCAGTACTTC